This entry is about one T cell receptor beta chain. Its antigen remains unidentified. This entry comes from a study of cytomegalovirus exposure and HLA in healthy donors. Findings and limits, study-wide: Among the sequence variants, a highly shared cluster was likely an artifact of sequencing. It was reported in a later analysis that an Asian-associated ancestry cluster showed fewer N-insertions than the roughly 660-donor mean.

The CDR3 runs to 17 residues. The V gene end was trimmed by 5 bases and the J gene end by 2 bases; junction bases not matched to a gene: 5. The germline gives CDR1 SGHRS, CDR2 YFSETQ. Primers for the PCR totalled 60 Vbeta and 13 Jbeta. Only in-frame clones appear in the TCRdb table, and some are missing; sequencing was by immunoSEQ multiplex PCR. The sample has approximately 180,000 clones; around 81% are singletons. The chain joins TRBV5-1 to TRBJ2-2; 14 nucleotides line up with TRBD2. The sample comprised PBMCs. This receptor was identified in a woman in her 30s in good health and CMV-seronegative. The CDR3 coding sequence is TGCGCCAGCAGACGGGGACTAGCGGGAGCAAACACCGGGGAGCTGTTTTTT. Translated, it gives CASRRGLAGANTGELFF.